This entry lists 31 T cell receptor beta chains sequenced from one sample in a study of T cell responses to AZD1222 COVID-19 vaccine. TCRdb's copy holds only in-frame clones and misses some; the assay was immunoSEQ multiplex PCR. This sample carries roughly 200,000 clones, around 94% of them seen once, and the ten largest clones take around 1.7%. Sequences were derived from peripheral blood, sampled 28 days after the second dose of the MenACWY control vaccine. Receptor source: an adult who received the MenACWY meningococcal vaccine as a control.

The V gene is TRBV27, the J gene TRBJ2-2; D is uncertain. The V gene lost 0 bases and the J gene lost 6 bases, with 11 bases spanning the gap. The CDR3 consists of 15 residues. CDR1 MNHEY and CDR2 SMNVEV come from the germline V gene (reference sequence). Here the CDR3 reads CASSLSPASAGELFF. Written as DNA, the CDR3 is TGTGCCAGCAGTTTATCGCCCGCCAGCGCCGGGGAGCTGTTTTTT.

The chain is built from TRBV6-2 or TRBV6-3 and TRBJ2-3; the match to TRBD1 covers 8 bases. The CDR3 spans 17 residues. J gave up 2 bases and V 6 bases, and 13 bases lay outside the gene matches. From germline, CDR1 is MNHEY and CDR2 SVGEGT. The CDR3 DNA reads as TGTGCCAGCAGCCGGATTCCCCAGGGGGCGATCACAGATACGCAGTATTTT. It translates to CASSRIPQGAITDTQYF.

This clone has just one count. The V call is TRBV7-2, the J call TRBJ2-1; 9 nucleotides align to TRBD2. Germline values: CDR1 SGHTA, CDR2 FQGNSA. The trim removed 0 bases at V and 10 bases at J, leaving 10 bases unmatched. The CDR3 consists of 16 residues. The CDR3 is CASSLAMAGGPREQFF. CDR3 coding DNA: TGTGCCAGCAGCTTAGCGATGGCGGGAGGGCCAAGGGAGCAGTTCTTC.

V is TRBV28 and J is TRBJ1-2, with D maybe TRBD1 (6 bases). The ends were cut back, 3 bases at V and 5 bases at J, with 10 bases in the middle. The germline V gene encodes CDR1 MDHEN and CDR2 SYDVKM. The CDR3 has 13 amino acids. DNA of the CDR3: TGTGCCAGCAGTTTCAGGGGTGGATATGGCTACACCTTC. Protein sequence: CASSFRGGYGYTF.

The chain links TRBV7-9 to TRBJ2-2, with D uncertain. CDR3 length: 11 amino acids. The V end lost 2 bases, the J end lost 8 bases, and 3 bases lay between the germline ends. The germline gives CDR1 SEHNR, CDR2 FQNEAQ (reference sequence). The CDR3 nucleotides read TGTGCCAGCAGCTTAACTGGGGAGCTGTTTTTT. This codes for CASSLTGELFF.

The chain uses TRBV27 and TRBJ1-5; 7 bases are a match to TRBD1. J gave up 1 base and V 4 bases, and 10 bases lay outside the gene matches. The CDR3 extends over 17 amino acids. CDR1 and CDR2 (germline): MNHEY, SMNVEV (reference sequence). The CDR3 region is CASSSQYRGRSNQPQHF. In DNA, the CDR3 is TGTGCCAGCAGTTCGCAATACAGGGGACGGAGCAATCAGCCCCAGCATTTT.

This chain links TRBV7-2 with TRBJ2-7, with 8 bases aligning to TRBD2. Germline V CDR1 and CDR2: SGHTA, FQGNSA. The CDR3 consists of 17 residues. Trimming cost V 8 bases and J 4 bases; bases outside gene matches: 19. This CDR3 is CASSNPGLDIKPYEQYF. The CDR3 region has the DNA TGTGCCAGCTCTAACCCGGGACTAGACATCAAACCTTACGAGCAGTACTTC.

The chain combines TRBV3-1 (or the pseudogene TRBV3-2) with TRBJ2-5; D possibly corresponds to TRBD1 (5 bases). Trimming cost V 6 bases and J 0 bases, with 11 bases left between them. The CDR3 contains 14 residues. Germline V CDR1 and CDR2: LGHDT, YNNKEL (reference sequence). Here the CDR3 DNA reads TGTGCCAGCAGACCTGTGGACAACCAAGAGACCCAGTACTTC. This codes for CASRPVDNQETQYF.

The rearrangement links TRBV6-2 or TRBV6-3 to TRBJ1-4, with 10 bases matching TRBD1. J gave up 4 bases and V 4 bases, and 9 bases lay outside the gene matches. The CDR3 covers 17 residues. CDR1 and CDR2 from the germline V gene are MNHEY and SVGEGT. The CDR3 region is CASSSVGQGIVNEKLFF. As DNA, the CDR3 is TGTGCCAGCAGTTCGGTGGGACAGGGGATCGTTAATGAAAAACTGTTTTTT.

This chain links TRBV7-9 with TRBJ2-1, with a weak D call TRBD1 (6 bases). The CDR3 consists of 16 residues. Germline V gene data show CDR1 as SEHNR and CDR2 as FQNEAQ (reference sequence). The ends were cut back, 5 bases at V and 8 bases at J, with 22 bases in the middle. The CDR3 coding sequence is TGTGCCAGCAGCACTTTCTCTACAGGGTGGTATGATGAGCAGTTCTTC. It is translated as CASSTFSTGWYDEQFF.

This clone was observed a single time. V and J are TRBV3-1 (or the pseudogene TRBV3-2) and TRBJ2-5; D unclear. Germline lookup yields CDR1 LGHDT and CDR2 YNNKEL (reference sequence). The CDR3 is 15 residues long. V was pared by 4 bases and J by 4 bases, with 16 bases between. CDR3 residues: CASSRSDGRGETQYF. The CDR3 DNA follows: TGTGCCAGCAGCCGGTCGGATGGTAGAGGAGAGACCCAGTACTTC.

This rearrangement joins TRBV28 to TRBJ1-5, with 7 bases matching TRBD1. CDR3 length equals 18 residues. The V segment lost 3 bases and the J segment 1 base; nucleotides outside the gene matches: 12. Germline V gene data show CDR1 as MDHEN and CDR2 as SYDVKM. CDR3 region: CASSFVRQGLASNQPQHF. In DNA form, the CDR3 reads TGTGCCAGCAGTTTTGTCCGACAGGGTTTAGCGAGCAATCAGCCCCAGCATTTT.

The chain employs TRBV18 and TRBJ2-7, with D possibly matching TRBD1 (6 bases). The CDR3 is 13 amino acids. With 3 bases removed from V and 2 bases from J, the gap between germline ends came to 8 bases. Germline V CDR1 and CDR2: KGHSH, LQKENI. The CDR3 region has the DNA TGTGCCAGCTCACCGCCAGGGGCCTACGAGCAGTACTTC. Translating gives CASSPPGAYEQYF.

The CDR3 bases are TGTGCCAGCAGTAGACAGGGGTTAGAGACCCAGTACTTC. Amino acids: CASSRQGLETQYF. The chain recombines TRBV27 with TRBJ2-5, with 8 bases aligning to TRBD1. V was clipped by 5 bases and J by 4 bases; unmatched bases: 3. CDR3 length equals 13 residues. The germline gives CDR1 MNHEY, CDR2 SMNVEV (reference sequence).

The chain links TRBV27 to TRBJ2-7, with D maybe TRBD2 (5 bases). Trimming cost V 8 bases and J 3 bases, with 11 bases left between them. The germline CDR1 and CDR2 sequences are MNHEY and SMNVEV (reference sequence). The CDR3 is 12 amino acids. The CDR3 DNA reads TGTGCCAGCTCAAGCGGAGGCTACGAGCAGTACTTC. Protein sequence: CASSSGGYEQYF.

The chain is built from TRBV6-5 and TRBJ1-2; a possible D gene is TRBD1 (6 bases). V was trimmed by 2 bases and J by 8 bases, leaving 12 bases between them. There are 13 residues in the CDR3. Germline loops: CDR1 MNHEY, CDR2 SVGAGI. The CDR3 bases are TGTGCCAGCAGTTACAAACAGGGTTACGGCTACACCTTC. Translated, it gives CASSYKQGYGYTF.

This sequence joins TRBV7-2 and TRBJ2-7, with unresolved D. Looked up from germline, CDR1 is SGHTA and CDR2 is FQGNSA. V lost 3 bases and J 3 bases, leaving 3 bases between the germline ends. The CDR3 consists of 11 residues. CDR3 region: CASSFNYEQYF. The CDR3 coding sequence is TGTGCCAGCAGCTTTAACTACGAGCAGTACTTC.

The V call is TRBV9, the J call TRBJ1-5; tentative D call: TRBD1 (5 bases). The CDR3 runs 15 residues. The V gene's germline CDR1 is SGDLS and CDR2 YYNGEE. Trimming stripped 3 bases from V and 4 bases from J, with 14 bases between. Here the CDR3 reads CASSGGAGSNQPQHF. CDR3 nucleotides: TGTGCCAGCAGCGGGGGCGCAGGTTCGAATCAGCCCCAGCATTTT.

CDR3 nucleotides: TGTGCCAGCAGTTACAAGGCGGGGGTCTACAATGAGCAGTTCTTC. Translating gives CASSYKAGVYNEQFF. This sequence joins TRBV6-5 and TRBJ2-1; 7 bases line up with TRBD2. V shed 2 bases, J shed 3 bases, and the junction held 4 bases outside the gene matches. CDR1 and CDR2 (germline): MNHEY, SVGAGI. This CDR3 has 15 residues.

V and J are TRBV9 and TRBJ2-5; D is perhaps TRBD1 or TRBD2 (5 bases each). Looked up from germline, CDR1 is SGDLS and CDR2 is YYNGEE. V was cut by 3 bases and J by 1 base, with 13 bases left in between. The CDR3 is made up of 15 amino acids. CDR3 nucleotide sequence: TGTGCCAGCAGCGCCCGGTGGGACGGCCAAGAGACCCAGTACTTC. As protein: CASSARWDGQETQYF.

The table lists this clone with a few counts. This chain connects TRBV5-4 to TRBJ1-4; 10 bases are a match to TRBD1. Germline values: CDR1 SGHNT, CDR2 YYREEE (reference sequence). J lost 8 bases, V lost 5 bases, and 6 bases had no gene match. The CDR3 has 14 amino acids. The CDR3 here is CASSMGQGKEKLFF. Here the CDR3 DNA reads TGTGCCAGCAGTATGGGACAGGGGAAAGAAAAACTGTTTTTT.

The V and J genes are TRBV12-3 or TRBV12-4 and TRBJ1-1; no clear D gene. This CDR3 contains 13 residues. V lost 0 bases, J lost 7 bases, and 9 bases lay in between. DNA for the CDR3: TGTGCCAGCAGTTTAGCTTCGGGCCTTGAAGCTTTCTTT. It translates to CASSLASGLEAFF.

The chain uses TRBV4-2 and TRBJ2-7; TRBD1 aligns across 10 bases. CDR1 and CDR2 from the germline V gene are LGHNA and YNFKEQ. V was clipped by 4 bases and J by 5 bases; unmatched bases: 5. This CDR3 comprises 14 residues. The CDR3 is CASSRKTGGDEQYF. The CDR3, as DNA: TGTGCCAGCAGCCGAAAGACAGGGGGCGACGAGCAGTACTTC.

The genes are TRBV5-6 and TRBJ1-5; possibly TRBD1 for D (5 bases). V lost 2 bases and J lost 7, with 13 bases in between. This CDR3 spans 14 amino acids. Germline CDR1 is SGHDT and CDR2 is YYEEEE. CDR3 amino acids: CASSFFGGGQPQHF. The CDR3 coding sequence is TGTGCCAGCAGCTTTTTTGGGGGTGGACAGCCCCAGCATTTT.

The CDR3 sequence: CASSLSLNNQPQHF. Here the CDR3 DNA reads TGTGCCAGCAGTTTATCACTAAACAATCAGCCCCAGCATTTT. V and J are TRBV27 and TRBJ1-5; D not resolved. V was pared by 0 bases and J by 3 bases, with 6 bases between. Per the germline V gene, CDR1 is MNHEY and CDR2 is SMNVEV (reference sequence). The CDR3 extends over 14 amino acids.

This clone has a handful of counts. This chain uses TRBV7-9 with TRBJ2-7, with 9 bases identical to TRBD1. This CDR3 has 15 amino acids. Germline V gives CDR1 SEHNR, CDR2 FQNEAQ (reference sequence). J was trimmed by 3 bases and V by 2 bases; bases with no gene match: 5. This CDR3 is CASSLSGQGNYEQYF. CDR3 nucleotide sequence: TGTGCCAGCAGCTTATCGGGACAGGGTAACTACGAGCAGTACTTC.

The J gene is TRBJ1-2, the V gene TRBV5-8; D possibly corresponds to TRBD1 (6 bases). The CDR3 sequence is 14 residues long. V shed 0 bases and J shed 3 bases, with 9 bases lying between them. CDR1 and CDR2 (germline): SGHTS, YDEGEE. The CDR3 nucleotides are TGTGCCAGCAGCTTGGAACCAGGGGACTATGGCTACACCTTC. Translation: CASSLEPGDYGYTF.

The chain joins TRBV24-1 to TRBJ2-1; D call uncertain. Germline CDR1 and CDR2: KGHDR and SFDVKD. Trimming removed 8 bases from V and 5 bases from J, with 6 bases in between. The CDR3 loop spans 11 amino acids. The CDR3 DNA follows: TGTGCCACCACTTTCGACAATGAGCAGTTCTTC. Translation: CATTFDNEQFF.

This clone was picked up one time. V gene TRBV9 combines with J gene TRBJ2-1, with 11 bases lining up with TRBD2. V shed 4 bases and J 7 bases; nucleotides not matched to a gene: 4. The CDR3 is 14 residues long. Germline CDR1 reads SGDLS; CDR2 reads YYNGEE. DNA of the CDR3: TGTGCCAGCAGCCCGACTAGCGGGGATAATGAGCAGTTCTTC. It yields the protein CASSPTSGDNEQFF. Variable domain in full (rest from reference TRBV9 and TRBJ2-1): DSGVTQTPKHLITATGQRVTLRCSPRSGDLSVYWYQQSLDQGLQFLIQYYNGEERAKGNILERFSAQQFPDLHSELNLSSLELGDSALYFCASSPTSGDNEQFFGPGTRLTVL.

V gene TRBV19 combines with J gene TRBJ2-6; unclear D gene. The V end lost 9 bases, the J end lost 2 bases, and 11 bases lay between the germline ends. The germline gives CDR1 LNHDA, CDR2 SQIVND (reference sequence). CDR3 size: 14 residues. The CDR3, as DNA: TGTGCCAGCCTCACTACGGCTGGGGCCAACGTCCTGACTTTC. Translating gives CASLTTAGANVLTF.

This clone has only one observation. V gene TRBV4-1 combines with J gene TRBJ1-2; 8 bases map to TRBD1. The ends lost 2 bases at V and 9 bases at J; junction bases unmatched: 8. The CDR3 is 14 amino acids. The germline V gene has CDR1 MGHRA and CDR2 YSYEKL. The CDR3 nucleotides are TGCGCCAGCAGCCAACCGGGACAGGTCTGGAGCTACACCTTC. Protein product: CASSQPGQVWSYTF.